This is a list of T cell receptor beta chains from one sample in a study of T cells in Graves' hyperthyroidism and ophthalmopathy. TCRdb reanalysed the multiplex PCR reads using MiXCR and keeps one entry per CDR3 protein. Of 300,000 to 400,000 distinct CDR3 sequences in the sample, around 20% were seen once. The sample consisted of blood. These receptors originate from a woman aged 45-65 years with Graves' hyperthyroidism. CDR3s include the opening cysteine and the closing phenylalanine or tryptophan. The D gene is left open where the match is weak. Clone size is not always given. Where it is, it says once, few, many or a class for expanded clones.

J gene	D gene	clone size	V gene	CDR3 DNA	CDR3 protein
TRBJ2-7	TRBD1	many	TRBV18	TGTGCCAGCTCGGAACAGGGGGCATGGTACGAGCAGTACTTC	CASSEQGAWYEQYF
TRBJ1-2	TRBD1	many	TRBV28	TGTGCCAGCAGTTCACCGACGATACAGGGGGCGCGTTACTATGGCTACACCTTC	CASSSPTIQGARYYGYTF
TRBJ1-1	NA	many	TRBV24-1	TGTGCCACCAGTCAGCGGATGAACACTGAAGCTTTCTTT	CATSQRMNTEAFF
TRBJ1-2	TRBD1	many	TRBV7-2	TGTGCCAGCAGCCCCACCCTTACAGGGGTAGGGGGCTACACCTTC	CASSPTLTGVGGYTF
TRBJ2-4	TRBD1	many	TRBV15	TGTGCCACCAGCGGACGGACAGGGAGCGGGAACATTCAGTACTTC	CATSGRTGSGNIQYF
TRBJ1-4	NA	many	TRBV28	TGTGCCAGCAGTTCCCCCGCTGCGGTTGGTTATGAAAAACTGTTTTTT	CASSSPAAVGYEKLFF
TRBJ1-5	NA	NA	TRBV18	TGTGCCAGCTCACCGGTGGGTAGCAATCAGCCCCAGCATTTT	CASSPVGSNQPQHF
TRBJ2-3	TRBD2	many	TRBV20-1	TGCAGTGCCATTAGCGGGAGAGACACAGATACGCAGTATTTT	CSAISGRDTDTQYF
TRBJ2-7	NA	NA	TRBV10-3	TGTGCCATCAGCGTCAGGGGTTTAAGCTCCTACGAGCAGTACTTC	CAISVRGLSSYEQYF
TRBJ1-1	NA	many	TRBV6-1	TGTGCCAGCACTCCCGCCAAGACGATGAACACTGAAGCTTTCTTT	CASTPAKTMNTEAFF
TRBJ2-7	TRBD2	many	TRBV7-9	TGTGCCAGCAGCCCCCGGGGGGGGATCTACGAGCAGTACTTC	CASSPRGGIYEQYF
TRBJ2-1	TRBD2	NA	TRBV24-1	TGTGCCACCAGTGACACCGGGACTACCGGCGATGAGCAGTTCTTC	CATSDTGTTGDEQFF
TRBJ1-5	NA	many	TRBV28	TGTGCCAGCAGTTTACCTCCTCGGCCCCGGCATCAGCCCCAGCATTTT	CASSLPPRPRHQPQHF
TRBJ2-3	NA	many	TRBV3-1	TGTGCCAGCAGCCAAGGCGGGGCAACAGATACGCAGTATTTT	CASSQGGATDTQYF
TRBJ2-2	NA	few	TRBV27	TGTGCCAGCAGCGCTCCCCGTGGGATAGGCCCGAACACCGGGGAGCTGTTTTTT	CASSAPRGIGPNTGELFF
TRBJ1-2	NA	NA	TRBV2	TGTGCCAGTATAACCGGAAGACAGCGCTATGGCTACACCTTC	CASITGRQRYGYTF
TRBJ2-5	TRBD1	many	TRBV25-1	TGTGCCAGCAGTGAATTGGGACAGGGGGCTATGTACCAAGAGACCCAGTACTTC	CASSELGQGAMYQETQYF
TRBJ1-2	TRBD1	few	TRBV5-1	TGCGCCAGCAGACGGACAGGGCAGGGCGGCTACACCTTC	CASRRTGQGGYTF
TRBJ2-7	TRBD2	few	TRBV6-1	TGTGCCAGCAGCCCCCATCTAGCGGGCGGCGAGCAGTACTTC	CASSPHLAGGEQYF
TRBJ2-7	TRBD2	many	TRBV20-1	TGCAGTGCTCTAGCGGCGAACTCCTACGAGCAGTACTTC	CSALAANSYEQYF
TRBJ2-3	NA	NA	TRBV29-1	TGCAGCGTTGGTACCGGGTTAGGCTCAGATACGCAGTATTTT	CSVGTGLGSDTQYF
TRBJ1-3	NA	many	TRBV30	TGTGCCTGGAGTGTAGACGGAACCTCTGGAAACACCATATATTTT	CAWSVDGTSGNTIYF
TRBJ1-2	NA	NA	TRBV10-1	TGCGCAAAAAAGGGGGACCAGAGGGGTTATGGCTACACCTTC	CAKKGDQRGYGYTF
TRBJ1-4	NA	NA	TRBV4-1	TGCGCCAGCAGCCAAGAATTCATCCTGGCGGAAAAACTGTTTTTT	CASSQEFILAEKLFF
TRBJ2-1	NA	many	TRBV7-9	TGTGCCAGCAGCAGAGACAGTAATTACAATGAGCAGTTCTTC	CASSRDSNYNEQFF
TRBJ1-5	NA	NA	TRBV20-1	TGCAGTGCTAGTTCAGCGACAGCGGGGCAGCCCCAGCATTTT	CSASSATAGQPQHF
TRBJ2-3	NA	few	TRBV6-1	TGTGCCAGCAAGTTCCTGATTAGCACAGATACGCAGTATTTT	CASKFLISTDTQYF
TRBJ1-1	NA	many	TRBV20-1	TGCAGTGCTAGAGTTAACACAGGGAACACTGAAGCTTTCTTT	CSARVNTGNTEAFF
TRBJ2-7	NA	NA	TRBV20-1	TGCAGTGCATCTCTGACTAGAGGCATTTACGAGCAGTACTTC	CSASLTRGIYEQYF
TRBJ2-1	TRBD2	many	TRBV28	TGTGCCAGCAGTAGCTCCGGGACTAGCGGTTCCTACAATGAGCAGTTCTTC	CASSSSGTSGSYNEQFF
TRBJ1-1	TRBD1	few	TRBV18	TGTGCCAGCTCACCAAAAAGCCCCGGGACAGGCGGGGTCACTGAAGCTTTCTTT	CASSPKSPGTGGVTEAFF
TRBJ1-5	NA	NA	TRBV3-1	TGTGCCAGCAGCCGGACTAGCGGTAATCAGCCCCAGCATTTT	CASSRTSGNQPQHF
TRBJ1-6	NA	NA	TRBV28	TGTGCCAGCCGACCAGGGAAGAATTCACCCCTCCACTTT	CASRPGKNSPLHF
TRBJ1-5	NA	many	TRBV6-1	TGTGCCAGCAGTGGCACAGGGACCAATCAGCCCCAGCATTTT	CASSGTGTNQPQHF
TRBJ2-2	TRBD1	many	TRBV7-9	TGTGCCAGCAGCAGTTTCAGGGGGCGCGCGAACACCGGGGAGCTGTTTTTT	CASSSFRGRANTGELFF
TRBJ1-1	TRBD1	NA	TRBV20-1	TGCAGTGCTCCGGACAGGGAGAACACTGAAGCTTTCTTT	CSAPDRENTEAFF
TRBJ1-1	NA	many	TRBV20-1	TGCAGTGCTAGACCAGGGTACACTGAAGCTTTCTTT	CSARPGYTEAFF
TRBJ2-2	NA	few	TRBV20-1	TGCAGTGCTAGTCCCGGGGGTAAATACACCGGGGAGCTGTTTTTT	CSASPGGKYTGELFF
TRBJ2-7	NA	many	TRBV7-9	TGTGCCAGCAGCTTAGGGACAGTTTCCTACGAGCAGTACTTC	CASSLGTVSYEQYF
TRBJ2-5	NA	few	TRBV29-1	TGCAGCGTTGGGATAGGGCAAGAGACCCAGTACTTC	CSVGIGQETQYF
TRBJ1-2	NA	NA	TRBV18	TGTGCCAGCTCACCGGAGGACAGTAACTATGGCTACACCTTC	CASSPEDSNYGYTF
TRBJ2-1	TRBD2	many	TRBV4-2	TGTGCCAGCAGCCAAGCTGGTGGTAGCGGGTACAATGAGCAGTTCTTC	CASSQAGGSGYNEQFF
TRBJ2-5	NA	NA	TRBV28	TGTGCCAGCAGTTTACTGCCCGAGACCCAGTACTTC	CASSLLPETQYF
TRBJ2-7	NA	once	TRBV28	TGTGTCAGCAGCTCTAACTACGAGCAGTACTTC	CVSSSNYEQYF